This T cell receptor beta chain was identified in a study of cytomegalovirus exposure and HLA in healthy donors. The PCR had 60 Vbeta and 13 Jbeta primers. The method was immunoSEQ multiplex PCR; TCRdb's version includes in-frame clones alone and lacks a portion of them. In the table there are roughly 100,000 clones, more than 75% of which are singletons. About this clone: Its matching antigen is unknown.

Trimming stripped 0 bases from V and 5 bases from J, with 18 bases between. Germline V gene sequence: CDR1 SGHRS, CDR2 YFSETQ. CDR3 size: 18 residues. The study, taken as a whole, reports: Previous analysis showed most TCR beta V segments were productive about 90% or about 30% of the time. Excluded: some indistinguishable V segments such as TRBV6-2 and TRBV6-3.

This receptor was obtained from a man aged 25-45 years in good health and CMV-seropositive. Input material: PBMCs. This chain uses TRBV5-1 with TRBJ1-6; TRBD1 is a possible D gene (5 bases). The CDR3 DNA reads as TGCGCCAGCAGCTTGGTCGGGCAGGGTTTGAGGAATAATTCACCCCTCCACTTT. Translating gives CASSLVGQGLRNNSPLHF.